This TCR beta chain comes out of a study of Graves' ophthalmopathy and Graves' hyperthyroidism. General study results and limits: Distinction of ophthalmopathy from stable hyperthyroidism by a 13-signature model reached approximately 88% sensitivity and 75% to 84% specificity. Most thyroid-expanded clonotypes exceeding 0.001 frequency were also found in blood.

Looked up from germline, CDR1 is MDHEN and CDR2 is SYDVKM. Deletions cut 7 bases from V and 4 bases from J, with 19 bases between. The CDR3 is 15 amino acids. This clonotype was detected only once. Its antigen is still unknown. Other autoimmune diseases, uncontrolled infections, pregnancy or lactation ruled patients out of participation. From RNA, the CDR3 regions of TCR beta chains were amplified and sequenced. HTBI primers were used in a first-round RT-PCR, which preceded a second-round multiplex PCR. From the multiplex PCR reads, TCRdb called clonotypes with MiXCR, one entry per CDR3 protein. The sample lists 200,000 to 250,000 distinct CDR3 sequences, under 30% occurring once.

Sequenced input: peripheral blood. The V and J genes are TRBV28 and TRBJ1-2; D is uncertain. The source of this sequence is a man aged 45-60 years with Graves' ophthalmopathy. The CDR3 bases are TGTGCCAGCATGGTTCGGGCACCAGTTAGCTATGGCTACACCTTC. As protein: CASMVRAPVSYGYTF.